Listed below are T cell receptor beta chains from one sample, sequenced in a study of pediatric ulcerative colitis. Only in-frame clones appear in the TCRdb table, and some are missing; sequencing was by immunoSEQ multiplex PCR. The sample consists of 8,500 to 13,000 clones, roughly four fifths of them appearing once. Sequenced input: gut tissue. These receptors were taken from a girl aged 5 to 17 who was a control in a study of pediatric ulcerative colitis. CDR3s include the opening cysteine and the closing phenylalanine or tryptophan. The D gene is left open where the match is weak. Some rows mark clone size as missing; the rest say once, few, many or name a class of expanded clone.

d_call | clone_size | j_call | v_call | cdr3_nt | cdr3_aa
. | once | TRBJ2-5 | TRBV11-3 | TGTGCCAGCAGCTTAGGGGGGGTCTACCCTTACCAAGAGACCCAGTACTTC | CASSLGGVYPYQETQYF
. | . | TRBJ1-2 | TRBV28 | TGTGCCAGCAGTTTGTCACAGGAAAACTATGGCTACACCTTC | CASSLSQENYGYTF
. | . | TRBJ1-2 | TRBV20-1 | TGCAGTGGGGAAGGACACTATGGCTACACCTTC | CSGEGHYGYTF
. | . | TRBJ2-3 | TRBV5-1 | TGCGCCAGCAGCTTAAGGGGGGGCGCGGCAGATACGCAGTATTTT | CASSLRGGAADTQYF
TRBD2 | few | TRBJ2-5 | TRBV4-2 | TGTGCCAGCAGCCAAGTAGCGGGAGTGGCCGGGGAGACCCAGTACTTC | CASSQVAGVAGETQYF
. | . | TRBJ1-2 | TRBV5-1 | . | CASSVGSGTGSNFRF
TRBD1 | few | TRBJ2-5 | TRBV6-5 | TGTGCCAGCAGTCGGGACAGGCAAGAGACCCAGTACTTC | CASSRDRQETQYF
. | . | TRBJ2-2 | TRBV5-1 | TGCGCCAGCAGCTTTGAGGGAGAAACGGCCGGGGAGCTGTTTTTT | CASSFEGETAGELFF
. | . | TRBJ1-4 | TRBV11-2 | TGTGCCAGCAGCTTGACTGAAAAACTGTTTTTT | CASSLTEKLFF
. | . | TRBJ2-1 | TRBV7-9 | TGTGCCAGCAGAACGAGCGGGTACCCCAGTGAGCAGTTCTTC | CASRTSGYPSEQFF
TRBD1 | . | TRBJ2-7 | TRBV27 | TGTGCCAGCAGGCGAGCAGGGGGCGACGAGCAGTACTTC | CASRRAGGDEQYF
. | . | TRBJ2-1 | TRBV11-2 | TGTGCCAGCAGCTTAGGCAACCCCTCCTACAATGAGCAGTTCTTC | CASSLGNPSYNEQFF
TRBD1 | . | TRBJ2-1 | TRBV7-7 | TGTGCCAGCAGCCCTAGACAGGGGGTAATAAATGAGCAGTTCTTC | CASSPRQGVINEQFF
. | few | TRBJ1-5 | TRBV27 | TGTGCCAGCAGTTTAGAACGTGAGGGCAATCAGCCCCAGCATTTT | CASSLEREGNQPQHF
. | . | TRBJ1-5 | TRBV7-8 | TGTGCCAGCGGACGAAGCAATCAGCCCCAGCATTTT | CASGRSNQPQHF
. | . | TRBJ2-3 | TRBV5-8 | TGTGCCAGCAGCAACTGGGCAGTAATAGATACGCAGTATTTT | CASSNWAVIDTQYF
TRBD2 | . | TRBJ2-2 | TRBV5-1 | TGCGCCAGCAGCTTAAGCGGGAGCAGGAACACCGGGGAGCTGTTTTTT | CASSLSGSRNTGELFF
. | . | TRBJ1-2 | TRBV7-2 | TGTGCCAGCAGCCCCGGCGGGGGTAGCAACTATGGCTACACCTTC | CASSPGGGSNYGYTF
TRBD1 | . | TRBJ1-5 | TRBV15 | TGTGCCACCAGCAGGGACAGGGAGCGGCCCCAGCATTTT | CATSRDRERPQHF
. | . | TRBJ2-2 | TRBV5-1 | TGCGCCAGCAGCTTGAGGGGCGGGGAGCTGTTTTTT | CASSLRGGELFF